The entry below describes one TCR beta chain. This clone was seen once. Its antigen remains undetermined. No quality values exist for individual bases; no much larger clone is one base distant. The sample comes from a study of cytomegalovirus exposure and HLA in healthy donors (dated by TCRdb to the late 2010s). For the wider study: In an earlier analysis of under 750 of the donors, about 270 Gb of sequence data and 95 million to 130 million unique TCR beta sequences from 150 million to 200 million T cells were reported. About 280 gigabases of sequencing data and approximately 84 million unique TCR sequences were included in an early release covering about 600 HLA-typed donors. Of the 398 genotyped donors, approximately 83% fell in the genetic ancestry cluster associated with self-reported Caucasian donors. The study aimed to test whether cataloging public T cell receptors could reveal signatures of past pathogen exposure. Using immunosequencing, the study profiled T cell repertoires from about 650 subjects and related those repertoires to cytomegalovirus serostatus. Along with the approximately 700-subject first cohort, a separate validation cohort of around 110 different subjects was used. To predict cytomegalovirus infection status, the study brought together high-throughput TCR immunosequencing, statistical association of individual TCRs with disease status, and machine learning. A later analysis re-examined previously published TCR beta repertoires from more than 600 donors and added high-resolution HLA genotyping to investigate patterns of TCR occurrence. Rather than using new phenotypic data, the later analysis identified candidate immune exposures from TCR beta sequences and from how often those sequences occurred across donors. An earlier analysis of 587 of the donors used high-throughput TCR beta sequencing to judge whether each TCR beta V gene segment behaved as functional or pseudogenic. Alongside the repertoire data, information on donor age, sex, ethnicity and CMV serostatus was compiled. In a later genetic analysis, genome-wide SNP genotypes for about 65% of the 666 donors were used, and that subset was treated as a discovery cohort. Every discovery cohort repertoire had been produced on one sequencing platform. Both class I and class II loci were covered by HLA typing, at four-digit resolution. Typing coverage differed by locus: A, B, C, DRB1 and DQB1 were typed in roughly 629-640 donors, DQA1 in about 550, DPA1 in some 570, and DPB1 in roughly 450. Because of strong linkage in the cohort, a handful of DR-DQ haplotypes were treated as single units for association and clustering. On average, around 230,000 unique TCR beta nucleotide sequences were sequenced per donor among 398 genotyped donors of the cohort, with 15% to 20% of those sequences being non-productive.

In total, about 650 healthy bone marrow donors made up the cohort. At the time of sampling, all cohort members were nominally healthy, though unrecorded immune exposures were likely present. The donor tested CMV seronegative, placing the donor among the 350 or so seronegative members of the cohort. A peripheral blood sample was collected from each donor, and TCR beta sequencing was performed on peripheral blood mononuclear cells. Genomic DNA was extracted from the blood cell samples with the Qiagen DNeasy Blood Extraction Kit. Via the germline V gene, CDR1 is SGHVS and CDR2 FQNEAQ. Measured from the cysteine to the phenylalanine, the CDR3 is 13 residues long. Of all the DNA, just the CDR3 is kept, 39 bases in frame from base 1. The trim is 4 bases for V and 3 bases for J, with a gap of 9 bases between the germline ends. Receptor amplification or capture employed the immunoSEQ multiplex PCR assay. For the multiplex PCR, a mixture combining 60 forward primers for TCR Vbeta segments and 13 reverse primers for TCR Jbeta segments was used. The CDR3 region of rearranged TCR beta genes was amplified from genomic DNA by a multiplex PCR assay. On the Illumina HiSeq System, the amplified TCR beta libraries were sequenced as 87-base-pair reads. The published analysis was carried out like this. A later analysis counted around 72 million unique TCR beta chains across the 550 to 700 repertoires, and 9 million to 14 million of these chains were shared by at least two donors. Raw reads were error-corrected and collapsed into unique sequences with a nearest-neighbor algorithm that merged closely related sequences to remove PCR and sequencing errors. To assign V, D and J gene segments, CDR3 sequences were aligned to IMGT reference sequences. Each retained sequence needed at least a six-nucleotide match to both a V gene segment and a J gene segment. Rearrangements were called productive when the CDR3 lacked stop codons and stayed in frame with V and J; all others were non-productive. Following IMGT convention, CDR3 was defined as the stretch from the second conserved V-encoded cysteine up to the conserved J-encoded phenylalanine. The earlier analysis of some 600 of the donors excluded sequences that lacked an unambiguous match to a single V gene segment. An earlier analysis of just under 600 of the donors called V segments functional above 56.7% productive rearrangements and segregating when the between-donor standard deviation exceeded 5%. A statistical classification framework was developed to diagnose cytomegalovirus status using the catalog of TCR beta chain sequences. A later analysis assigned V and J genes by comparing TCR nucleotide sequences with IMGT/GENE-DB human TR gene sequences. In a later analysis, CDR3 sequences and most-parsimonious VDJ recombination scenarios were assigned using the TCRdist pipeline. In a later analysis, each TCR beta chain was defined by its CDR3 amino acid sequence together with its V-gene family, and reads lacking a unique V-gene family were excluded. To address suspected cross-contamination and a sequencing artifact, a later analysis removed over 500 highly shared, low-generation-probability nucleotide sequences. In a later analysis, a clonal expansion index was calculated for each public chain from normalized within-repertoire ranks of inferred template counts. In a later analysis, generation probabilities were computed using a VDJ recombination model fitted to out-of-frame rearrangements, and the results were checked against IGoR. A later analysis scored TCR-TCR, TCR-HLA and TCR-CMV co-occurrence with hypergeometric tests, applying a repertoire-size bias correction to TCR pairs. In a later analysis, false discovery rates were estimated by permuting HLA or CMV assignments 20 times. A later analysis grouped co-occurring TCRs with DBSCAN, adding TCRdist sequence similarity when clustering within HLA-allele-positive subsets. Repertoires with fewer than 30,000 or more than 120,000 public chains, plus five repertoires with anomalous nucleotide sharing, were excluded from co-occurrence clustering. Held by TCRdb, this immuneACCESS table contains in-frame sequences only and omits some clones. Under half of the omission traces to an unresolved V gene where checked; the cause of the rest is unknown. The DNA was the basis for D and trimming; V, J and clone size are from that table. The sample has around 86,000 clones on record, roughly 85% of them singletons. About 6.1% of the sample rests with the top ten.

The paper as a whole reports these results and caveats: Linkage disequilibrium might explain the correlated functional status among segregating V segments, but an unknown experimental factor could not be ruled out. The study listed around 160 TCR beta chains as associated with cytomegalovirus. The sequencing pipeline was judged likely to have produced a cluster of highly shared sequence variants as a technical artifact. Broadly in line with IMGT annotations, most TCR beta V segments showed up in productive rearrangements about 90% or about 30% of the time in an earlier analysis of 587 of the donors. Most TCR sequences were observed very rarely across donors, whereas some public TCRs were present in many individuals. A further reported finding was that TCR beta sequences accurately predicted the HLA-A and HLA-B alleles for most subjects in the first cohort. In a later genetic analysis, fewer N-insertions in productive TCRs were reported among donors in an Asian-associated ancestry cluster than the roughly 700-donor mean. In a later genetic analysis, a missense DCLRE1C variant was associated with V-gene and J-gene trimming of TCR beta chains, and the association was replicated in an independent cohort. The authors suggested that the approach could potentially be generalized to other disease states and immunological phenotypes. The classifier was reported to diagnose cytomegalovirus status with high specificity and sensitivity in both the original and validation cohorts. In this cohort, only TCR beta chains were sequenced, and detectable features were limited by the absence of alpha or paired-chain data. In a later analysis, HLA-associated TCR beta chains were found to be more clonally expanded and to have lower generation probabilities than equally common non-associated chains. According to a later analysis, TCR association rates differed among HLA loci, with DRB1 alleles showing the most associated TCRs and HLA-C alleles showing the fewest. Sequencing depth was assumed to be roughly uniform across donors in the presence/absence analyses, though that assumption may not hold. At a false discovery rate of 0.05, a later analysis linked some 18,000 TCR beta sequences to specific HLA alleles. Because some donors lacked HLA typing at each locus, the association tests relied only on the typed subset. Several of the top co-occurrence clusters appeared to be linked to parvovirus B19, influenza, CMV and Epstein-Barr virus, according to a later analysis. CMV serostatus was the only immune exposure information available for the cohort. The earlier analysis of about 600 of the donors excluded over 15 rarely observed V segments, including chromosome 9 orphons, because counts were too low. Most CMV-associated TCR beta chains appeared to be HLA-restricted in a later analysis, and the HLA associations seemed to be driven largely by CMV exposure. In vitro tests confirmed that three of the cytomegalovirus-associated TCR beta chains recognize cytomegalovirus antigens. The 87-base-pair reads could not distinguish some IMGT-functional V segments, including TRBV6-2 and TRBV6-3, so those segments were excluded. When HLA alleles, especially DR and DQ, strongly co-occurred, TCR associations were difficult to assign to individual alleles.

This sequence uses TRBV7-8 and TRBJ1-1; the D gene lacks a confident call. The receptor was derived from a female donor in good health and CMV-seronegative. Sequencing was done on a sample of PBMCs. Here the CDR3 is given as CASSSRRDTEAFF. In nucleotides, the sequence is TGTGCCAGCAGCTCCAGGCGAGACACTGAAGCTTTCTTT. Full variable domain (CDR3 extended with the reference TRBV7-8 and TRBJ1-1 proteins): GAGVSQSPRYKVAKRGQDVALRCDPISGHVSLFWYQQALGQGPEFLTYFQNEAQLDKSGLPSDRFFAERPEGSVSTLKIQRTQQEDSAVYLCASSSRRDTEAFFGQGTRLTVV.